The 28 T cell receptor beta chains below all came from one sample that was sequenced in a study of Ad26.COV2.S vaccination and SARS-CoV-2 variants. Treatment here: roughly 19 received Ad26.COV2.S at low or high dose, single or two shots; a few received placebo; per-sample allocation not given. Collection of the samples took place on day 63 after the first injection of vaccine or placebo. TCRdb's copy holds only in-frame clones and misses some; the assay was immunoSEQ multiplex PCR. This sample has some 640,000 clones; more than 70% occur once, and the top ten carry roughly 1.5%. Material: peripheral blood, obtained in a trial of Ad26.COV2.S vaccine versus placebo. These receptors were obtained from a person between 18 and 59 years old who received the Ad26.COV2.S COVID-19 vaccine or a placebo.

This clone was seen more than once but under ten times. The chain uses TRBV6-5 and TRBJ1-4; D remains unclear. The length of the CDR3 is 13 residues. Trimming took 0 bases from V and 8 from J, leaving 7 bases between them. In germline, CDR1 is MNHEY, CDR2 SVGAGI. The chain's CDR3 is CASSYSRREKLFF. In DNA, the CDR3 is TGTGCCAGCAGTTACTCGAGACGGGAAAAACTGTTTTTT.

This chain joins TRBV15 and TRBJ1-3; no reliable D call. Germline CDR1 LNHNV, CDR2 YYDKDF (reference sequence). The CDR3 has 16 residues. V lost 4 bases and J lost 0, with 13 bases in between. CDR3 protein: CATSNSGGFSGNTIYF. The CDR3 nucleotides read TGTGCCACCAGCAATTCAGGAGGATTCTCTGGAAACACCATATATTTT.

V gene TRBV9 combines with J gene TRBJ2-5, with 8 bases fitting TRBD1. Trimming took 3 bases from V and 4 from J; bases not matched to a gene: 5. The V gene's germline CDR1 is SGDLS and CDR2 YYNGEE. The CDR3 runs to 14 residues. The CDR3 nucleotides read TGTGCCAGCAGCGATTCCGGGACAGGAGAGACCCAGTACTTC. This sequence encodes CASSDSGTGETQYF.

The rearrangement uses TRBV15 and TRBJ1-2; D possibly corresponds to TRBD1 (5 bases). Trimming left V 0 bases short and J 5 bases short, with 13 bases between. CDR3 length: 15 residues. The germline gives CDR1 LNHNV, CDR2 YYDKDF (reference sequence). CDR3 residues: CATSRENPQGYGYTF. In DNA, the CDR3 is TGTGCCACCAGCAGAGAAAACCCCCAGGGATATGGCTACACCTTC.

As regards this clone: The same CDR3 is also encoded by other DNA sequences in this sample. The gene calls are TRBV24-1 and TRBJ2-7; D is perhaps TRBD1 or TRBD2 (5 bases each). This CDR3 region has 14 residues. Trimming shortened V by 4 bases and J by 0 bases, and 9 bases separated the two germline ends. Germline values: CDR1 KGHDR, CDR2 SFDVKD. The CDR3 sequence is CATSDPGSSYEQYF. The CDR3 region has the DNA TGTGCCACCAGTGACCCAGGGAGCTCCTACGAGCAGTACTTC.

As for this clone: The same CDR3 arises from other DNA sequences in this sample as well. The CDR3 DNA sequence: TGTGCCAGCTCACCGGCTAACTACGAGCAGTACTTC. Translated: CASSPANYEQYF. This chain links TRBV18 with TRBJ2-7; D is undetermined. There are 12 residues in the CDR3. V gave up 3 bases and J gave up 3 bases, with 6 bases separating them. Germline CDR1 is KGHSH and CDR2 is LQKENI.

The chain uses TRBV5-4 and TRBJ1-2; D is uncertain. Germline V lookup: CDR1 SGHNT, CDR2 YYREEE (reference sequence). CDR3 length: 14 residues. Trimming shortened V by 0 bases and J by 5 bases, and 11 bases separated the two germline ends. The DNA of the CDR3 is TGTGCCAGCAGCTTGGGACAAGCACCTTATGGCTACACCTTC. Protein product: CASSLGQAPYGYTF.

The chain joins TRBV7-2 to TRBJ1-1, with TRBD1 matching 8 bases. Trimming at V came to 3 bases and at J to 4 bases, leaving 7 bases not matched to a gene. Germline CDR1 SGHTA, CDR2 FQGNSA. This CDR3 region has 15 residues. This CDR3 reads CASSFYWTGSTEAFF. DNA of the CDR3: TGTGCCAGCAGCTTCTATTGGACAGGGAGCACTGAAGCTTTCTTT.

Here the CDR3 DNA reads TGTGCCTGGAGTGTACAAAGGGGCCCCTATAGCAATCAGCCCCAGCATTTT. Translated, it gives CAWSVQRGPYSNQPQHF. This rearrangement joins TRBV30 to TRBJ1-5, with D possibly TRBD1 on 5 matching bases. V lost 0 bases and J 0 bases, leaving 15 bases between the germline ends. Per the germline V gene, CDR1 is GTSNPN and CDR2 is SVGIG (reference sequence). The CDR3 consists of 17 residues.

V and J are TRBV6-1 and TRBJ2-5; 10 bases align to TRBD2. The CDR3 has 16 residues. The germline CDR1 and CDR2 sequences are MNHNS and SASEGT. V trimming: 4 bases; J trimming: 5 bases; junction bases outside the gene matches: 10. The CDR3 loop reads CASSAGKRGGEETQYF. The CDR3 nucleotides are TGTGCCAGCAGTGCGGGCAAGCGGGGGGGCGAGGAGACCCAGTACTTC.

The chain couples TRBV20-1 to TRBJ1-2, with D possibly TRBD1 on 5 matching bases. V was pared by 3 bases and J by 2 bases, with 13 bases between. Germline V gene data show CDR1 as DFQATT and CDR2 as SNEGSKA (reference sequence). The CDR3 spans 14 residues. CDR3 DNA sequence: TGCAGTGCTAGTGAGGGGAAAGTCAACTATGGCTACACCTTC. This translates into CSASEGKVNYGYTF.

This chain links TRBV5-1 with TRBJ2-7; no clear D. The CDR3 spans 14 residues. Germline values: CDR1 SGHRS, CDR2 YFSETQ. V lost 4 bases and J lost 3, with 14 bases in between. CDR3 sequence reads: CASSTDLNFYEQYF. CDR3 nucleotide sequence: TGCGCCAGCAGCACGGACCTTAACTTCTACGAGCAGTACTTC.

The chain combines TRBV6-5 with TRBJ2-1; 7 bases map to TRBD2. J was trimmed by 0 bases and V by 6 bases; bases with no gene match: 5. Germline lookup yields CDR1 MNHEY and CDR2 SVGAGI. The CDR3 runs to 15 residues. In nucleotides, the CDR3 is TGTGCCAGCAGACTAGCGCATAGCTCCTACAATGAGCAGTTCTTC. This sequence encodes CASRLAHSSYNEQFF.

The chain joins TRBV9 to TRBJ2-7; 10 bases align to TRBD1. V lost 0 bases and J lost 3; bases outside the gene matches: 6. The CDR3 is 16 residues long. Germline CDR1 is SGDLS and CDR2 is YYNGEE. CDR3: CASSVGPGTGDYEQYF. The CDR3 region has the DNA TGTGCCAGCAGCGTAGGACCCGGGACAGGGGACTACGAGCAGTACTTC. Looking up the rest from reference TRBV9 and TRBJ2-7 gives the full variable domain: DSGVTQTPKHLITATGQRVTLRCSPRSGDLSVYWYQQSLDQGLQFLIQYYNGEERAKGNILERFSAQQFPDLHSELNLSSLELGDSALYFCASSVGPGTGDYEQYFGPGTRLTVT.

The genes are TRBV4-1 and TRBJ2-3, with 11 nucleotides matching TRBD2. Looked up from germline, CDR1 is MGHRA and CDR2 is YSYEKL. V gave up 2 bases and J gave up 5 bases; unmatched junction bases: 6. The CDR3 contains 16 residues. CDR3 DNA: TGCGCCAGCAGCCAACCGGGACTAGCGGAGATAGATACGCAGTATTTT. Translating gives CASSQPGLAEIDTQYF.

The V gene is TRBV12-1, the J gene TRBJ2-1; TRBD2 is the table's D call, not checked against the DNA. TRBV12-1 counts as a pseudogene. The CDR3 runs to 16 residues. CDR3 loop: CASSSGTSVPYNEQFF. In DNA form, the CDR3 reads TGTGCCAGCAGCTCTGGGACTAGCGTCCCCTACAATGAGCAGTTCTTC.

A remark on this clone: A read error may produce the germline difference seen at one junction end. This sequence joins TRBV5-4 and TRBJ2-1, with D possibly being TRBD1 (6 bases). The CDR3 is 12 residues long. Germline assignment: CDR1 SGHNT and CDR2 YYREEE (reference sequence). The CDR3 loop is CASSSNRELWVF. As DNA, the CDR3 is TGTGCCAGCAGCTCAAACAGGGAGTTGTGGGTCTTC.

This chain uses TRBV6-5 with TRBJ2-7; 7 bases align to TRBD2. The CDR3 is made up of 16 amino acids. Germline loops: CDR1 MNHEY, CDR2 SVGAGI. V lost 3 bases, J lost 1 base, and 9 bases stayed unmatched. The CDR3 coding sequence is TGTGCCAGCAGTTATGATCCCGGGACTACATCCTACGAGCAGTACTTC. Residues: CASSYDPGTTSYEQYF.

CDR3 in amino acids: CASSLIAGGTDTQYF. CDR3 in DNA: TGTGCCAGCAGCTTGATAGCGGGGGGCACAGATACGCAGTATTTT. This chain uses TRBV5-6 with TRBJ2-3, with TRBD2 identical over 9 bases. CDR3 size: 15 residues. CDR1 is SGHDT and CDR2 is YYEEEE in the germline V gene. V shed 1 base and J 1 base; nucleotides not matched to a gene: 1.

Comments on this clone: Other DNA sequences within the sample encode an identical CDR3. The J gene is TRBJ2-7, the V gene TRBV30; D possibly uses TRBD1 or TRBD2 (5 bases each). The germline V gene has CDR1 GTSNPN and CDR2 SVGIG (reference sequence). The CDR3 has 14 amino acids. V lost 2 bases to trimming and J lost 5 bases, with 16 bases between them. This CDR3 is CAWSTGRWGNEQYF. DNA for the CDR3: TGTGCCTGGAGTACAGGACGGTGGGGGAACGAGCAGTACTTC.

The genes are TRBV3-1 (or the pseudogene TRBV3-2) and TRBJ1-1; weak D call: TRBD1 (6 bases). The germline CDR1 and CDR2 sequences are LGHDT and YNNKEL (reference sequence). The CDR3 extends over 18 amino acids. V lost 0 bases, J lost 1 base, and 18 bases lay in between. CDR3 sequence reads: CASSQEMGPQGRNTEAFF. Written as DNA, the CDR3 is TGTGCCAGCAGCCAAGAAATGGGGCCCCAGGGGAGGAACACTGAAGCTTTCTTT.

The rearrangement uses TRBV20-1 and TRBJ2-3; D gene ambiguous. This CDR3 is built from 10 residues. From germline, CDR1 is DFQATT and CDR2 SNEGSKA (reference sequence). V was clipped by 7 bases and J by 7 bases, with 9 bases between them. The CDR3 loop is CSVSKNTQYF. CDR3 sequence (DNA): TGCAGTGTATCGAAAAATACGCAGTATTTT.

Notes on this clone: Other DNA sequences of this sample code for an identical CDR3. The chain couples TRBV6-6 to TRBJ2-7; 14 bases agree with TRBD2. The CDR3 is 16 amino acids. J was trimmed by 4 bases and V by 0 bases; bases with no gene match: 2. Germline CDR1 and CDR2: MNHNY and SVGAGI (reference sequence). The CDR3 DNA sequence: TGTGCCAGCAGTTACTCCGGGACTAGCGGGAGTTACGAGCAGTACTTC. Translating gives CASSYSGTSGSYEQYF.

The chain couples TRBV5-1 to TRBJ1-2, with TRBD1 as a possible D gene (5 bases). With 1 base removed from V and 0 bases from J, the gap between germline ends came to 13 bases. The CDR3 is made up of 16 amino acids. The germline V gene has CDR1 SGHRS and CDR2 YFSETQ. The CDR3 DNA sequence: TGCGCCAGCAGCTTGAATCTAGGGGCGGCTAACTATGGCTACACCTTC. This translates into CASSLNLGAANYGYTF.

The rearrangement links TRBV6-1 to TRBJ2-7, with 10 nucleotides matching TRBD2. The CDR3 has 16 amino acids. Germline loops: CDR1 MNHNS, CDR2 SASEGT. J lost 4 bases, V lost 3 bases, and 9 bases had no gene match. The CDR3 nucleotides are TGTGCCAGCAGTGAGGGGCTAGCGGGAGAGGAGTACGAGCAGTACTTC. It translates to CASSEGLAGEEYEQYF.

J is TRBJ1-2 and V is TRBV5-6, with no clear D. Germline V CDR1 and CDR2: SGHDT, YYEEEE. The CDR3 covers 11 residues. The V and J ends lost 3 bases and 4 bases respectively, with 4 bases between them. The CDR3 reads CASSYGYGYTF. CDR3 in DNA: TGTGCCAGCAGCTACGGCTATGGCTACACCTTC. Full variable domain (outside the CDR3, taken from reference TRBV5-6 and TRBJ1-2): DAGVTQSPTHLIKTRGQQVTLRCSPKSGHDTVSWYQQALGQGPQFIFQYYEEEERQRGNFPDRFSGHQFPNYSSELNVNALLLGDSALYLCASSYGYGYTFGSGTRLTVV.

The chain carries TRBV12-3 or TRBV12-4 and TRBJ2-1; D might be TRBD1 (5 bases). Trimming removed 6 bases from V and 8 bases from J, with 11 bases in between. This CDR3 has 12 amino acids. CDR3 sequence reads: CASSRTRDEQFF. CDR3 in DNA: TGTGCCAGCAGCCGGACACGGGATGAGCAGTTCTTC.

V is TRBV12-3 or TRBV12-4 and J is TRBJ2-3; D remains ambiguous. The CDR3 sequence is 13 residues long. Trimming shortened V by 3 bases and J by 4 bases, and 8 bases separated the two germline ends. CDR3 residues: CASSFTRSDTQYF. In DNA form, the CDR3 reads TGTGCCAGCAGTTTTACGCGATCAGATACGCAGTATTTT.